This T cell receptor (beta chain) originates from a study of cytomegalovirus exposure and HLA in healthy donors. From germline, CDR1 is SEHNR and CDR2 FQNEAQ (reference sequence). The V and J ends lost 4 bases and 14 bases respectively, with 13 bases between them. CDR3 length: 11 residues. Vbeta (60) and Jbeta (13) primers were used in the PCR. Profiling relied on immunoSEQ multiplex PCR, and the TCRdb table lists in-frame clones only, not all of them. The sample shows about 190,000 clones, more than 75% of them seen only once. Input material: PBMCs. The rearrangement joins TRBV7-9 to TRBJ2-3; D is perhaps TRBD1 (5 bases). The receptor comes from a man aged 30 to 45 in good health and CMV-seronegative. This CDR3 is CASSYTGIGYF. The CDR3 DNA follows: TGTGCCAGCAGCTACACAGGCATTGGGTATTTT.